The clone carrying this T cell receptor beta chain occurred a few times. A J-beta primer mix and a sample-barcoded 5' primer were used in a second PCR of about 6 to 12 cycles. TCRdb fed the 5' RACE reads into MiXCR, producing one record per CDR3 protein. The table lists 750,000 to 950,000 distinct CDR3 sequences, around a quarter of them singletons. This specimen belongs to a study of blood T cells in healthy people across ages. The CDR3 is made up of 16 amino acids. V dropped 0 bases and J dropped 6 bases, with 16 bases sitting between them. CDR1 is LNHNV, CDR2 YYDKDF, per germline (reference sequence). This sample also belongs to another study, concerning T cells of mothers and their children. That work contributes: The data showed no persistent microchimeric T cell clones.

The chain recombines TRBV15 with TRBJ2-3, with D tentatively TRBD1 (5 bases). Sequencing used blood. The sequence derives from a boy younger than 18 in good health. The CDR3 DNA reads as TGTGCCACCAGCAGAGACGGAGTGACAGCTAGGGATACGCAGTATTTT. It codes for CATSRDGVTARDTQYF.